The rows below give T cell receptor beta chains drawn from one sample of a study of cytotoxic CD8 clonotypes in ibrutinib-treated CLL. Clones were read by immunoSEQ multiplex PCR, and TCRdb kept only the in-frame ones, dropping some. The table has approximately 20,000 clones, roughly 80% seen once. This specimen was PBMCs, taken before ibrutinib treatment. These receptor sequences come from a human donor with chronic lymphocytic leukemia. CDR3s include the opening cysteine and the closing phenylalanine or tryptophan. D genes are given only for firm matches. The size of a clone is reported for some rows only, either as once, few or many, or as a class for expanded clones.

j_gene: TRBJ1-5; abundance: .; d_gene: TRBD1; v_gene: TRBV19; CDR3aa: CASSQLDRGNQPQHF; CDR3nt: TGTGCCAGTAGCCAGTTGGACAGGGGTAATCAGCCCCAGCATTTT
j_gene: TRBJ1-4; abundance: .; d_gene: TRBD1; v_gene: TRBV6-1; CDR3aa: CASSPGTGPNEKLFF; CDR3nt: TGTGCCAGCAGTCCTGGGACAGGGCCTAATGAAAAACTGTTTTTT
j_gene: TRBJ2-3; abundance: few; d_gene: .; v_gene: TRBV9; CDR3aa: CASSVDMDNGVQYF; CDR3nt: TGTGCCAGCAGCGTAGACATGGACAACGGGGTGCAGTATTTT
j_gene: TRBJ1-2; abundance: .; d_gene: TRBD1; v_gene: TRBV27; CDR3aa: CASRGTGGGDGYTF; CDR3nt: TGTGCCAGCAGGGGGACAGGGGGCGGCGACGGCTACACCTTC
j_gene: TRBJ2-1; abundance: once; d_gene: .; v_gene: TRBV15; CDR3aa: CATSSQREQFF; CDR3nt: TGTGCCACCAGCAGTCAGCGTGAGCAGTTCTTC
j_gene: TRBJ2-5; abundance: .; d_gene: .; v_gene: TRBV5-1; CDR3aa: CASSQDSFETQYF; CDR3nt: TGCGCCAGCAGCCAGGACAGTTTCGAGACCCAGTACTTC
j_gene: TRBJ1-2; abundance: .; d_gene: TRBD1; v_gene: TRBV5-4; CDR3aa: CASSSRPPGTVNYGYTF; CDR3nt: TGTGCCAGCAGCTCGCGTCCACCCGGGACAGTCAACTATGGCTACACCTTC
j_gene: TRBJ2-3; abundance: .; d_gene: .; v_gene: TRBV14; CDR3aa: CASSLGPRTDTQYF; CDR3nt: TGTGCCAGCAGCCTTGGACCACGCACAGATACGCAGTATTTT
j_gene: TRBJ1-4; abundance: few; d_gene: .; v_gene: TRBV27; CDR3aa: CASSLPDRKLFF; CDR3nt: TGTGCCAGCAGTTTACCTGACAGAAAACTGTTTTTT
j_gene: TRBJ2-7; abundance: .; d_gene: TRBD2; v_gene: TRBV5-4; CDR3aa: CASSRTSGGPREQYF; CDR3nt: TGTGCCAGCAGCAGGACTAGCGGGGGGCCCCGCGAGCAGTACTTC
j_gene: TRBJ2-7; abundance: .; d_gene: .; v_gene: TRBV9; CDR3aa: CASSYMALGYEQYF; CDR3nt: TGTGCCAGCAGCTACATGGCACTTGGGTACGAGCAGTACTTC
j_gene: TRBJ2-3; abundance: .; d_gene: .; v_gene: TRBV5-1; CDR3aa: CASRDRLTDTQYF; CDR3nt: TGCGCCAGCAGGGACAGATTAACAGATACGCAGTATTTT
j_gene: TRBJ2-3; abundance: .; d_gene: TRBD2; v_gene: TRBV5-6; CDR3aa: CASSPMGSGGADTQYF; CDR3nt: TGTGCCAGCAGCCCCATGGGGAGCGGGGGGGCAGATACGCAGTATTTT
j_gene: TRBJ2-1; abundance: once; d_gene: .; v_gene: TRBV11-2; CDR3aa: CASSVQAGSYNEQFF; CDR3nt: TGTGCCAGCAGCGTACAAGCGGGCTCCTACAATGAGCAGTTCTTC
j_gene: TRBJ1-1; abundance: .; d_gene: .; v_gene: TRBV25-1; CDR3aa: CASRDTVNTEAFF; CDR3nt: TGTGCCAGCAGAGACACAGTGAACACTGAAGCTTTCTTT
j_gene: TRBJ2-5; abundance: .; d_gene: TRBD2; v_gene: TRBV19; CDR3aa: CASSTERGGFYETQYF; CDR3nt: TGTGCCAGTAGTACCGAGCGGGGGGGTTTTTATGAGACCCAGTACTTC
j_gene: TRBJ2-7; abundance: .; d_gene: .; v_gene: TRBV5-1; CDR3aa: CASSLAPDYEQYF; CDR3nt: TGCGCCAGCAGCTTGGCCCCCGATTACGAGCAGTACTTC
j_gene: TRBJ2-2; abundance: .; d_gene: .; v_gene: TRBV10-1; CDR3aa: CASSESGTGELFF; CDR3nt: TGCGCCAGCAGTGAGTCGGGCACCGGGGAGCTGTTTTTT
j_gene: TRBJ1-2; abundance: once; d_gene: TRBD1; v_gene: TRBV19; CDR3aa: CASSIGVRDRTGYTF; CDR3nt: TGTGCCAGTAGTATAGGAGTTCGGGACAGGACCGGCTACACCTTC
j_gene: TRBJ2-1; abundance: once; d_gene: TRBD1; v_gene: TRBV12-5; CDR3aa: CASGLSGQGYNEQFF; CDR3nt: TGTGCTAGTGGTTTGTCGGGACAGGGCTACAATGAGCAGTTCTTC
j_gene: TRBJ1-1; abundance: .; d_gene: .; v_gene: TRBV2; CDR3aa: CASSDLVSPTADTEAFF; CDR3nt: TGTGCCAGCAGTGACTTAGTTTCCCCAACGGCGGACACTGAAGCTTTCTTT
j_gene: TRBJ2-1; abundance: .; d_gene: .; v_gene: TRBV7-2; CDR3aa: CASSPRLDSFEQFF; CDR3nt: TGTGCCAGCAGCCCCCGACTGGACTCTTTTGAGCAGTTCTTC
j_gene: TRBJ1-2; abundance: once; d_gene: .; v_gene: TRBV30; CDR3aa: CAWSVTAYGYTF; CDR3nt: TGTGCCTGGAGTGTGACAGCCTATGGCTACACCTTC
j_gene: TRBJ2-5; abundance: .; d_gene: .; v_gene: TRBV4-1; CDR3aa: CASSPGVLAQETQYF; CDR3nt: TGCGCCAGCAGCCCAGGGGTTCTAGCGCAAGAGACCCAGTACTTC
j_gene: TRBJ2-7; abundance: .; d_gene: TRBD1; v_gene: TRBV6-5; CDR3aa: CASSYSPDRDSYEQYF; CDR3nt: TGTGCCAGCAGTTACTCGCCGGACAGGGACTCCTACGAGCAGTACTTC
j_gene: TRBJ2-3; abundance: few; d_gene: .; v_gene: TRBV19; CDR3aa: CASSTTRGARDTQYF; CDR3nt: TGTGCCAGTAGTACGACCCGGGGGGCAAGAGATACGCAGTATTTT
j_gene: TRBJ2-3; abundance: .; d_gene: TRBD2; v_gene: TRBV5-4; CDR3aa: CASSWTSGVTDTQYF; CDR3nt: TGTGCCAGCAGCTGGACTAGCGGGGTCACAGATACGCAGTATTTT
j_gene: TRBJ2-5; abundance: .; d_gene: TRBD2; v_gene: TRBV5-4; CDR3aa: CASGTSGVETQYF; CDR3nt: TGTGCCAGCGGGACTAGCGGGGTTGAGACCCAGTACTTC
j_gene: TRBJ1-2; abundance: .; d_gene: .; v_gene: TRBV7-2; CDR3aa: CASSFDRITNYGYTF; CDR3nt: TGTGCCAGCAGCTTTGACAGAATTACTAACTATGGCTACACCTTC
j_gene: TRBJ2-1; abundance: few; d_gene: .; v_gene: TRBV5-5; CDR3aa: CASSLVADRYNEQFF; CDR3nt: TGTGCCAGCAGCTTGGTCGCGGACAGATACAATGAGCAGTTCTTC
j_gene: TRBJ2-5; abundance: once; d_gene: .; v_gene: TRBV6-1; CDR3aa: CASSLTSETQYF; CDR3nt: TGTGCCAGCAGCCTCACCTCGGAGACCCAGTACTTC
j_gene: TRBJ1-2; abundance: .; d_gene: .; v_gene: TRBV10-2; CDR3aa: CASSESSGFGYTF; CDR3nt: TGCGCCAGCAGTGAGTCGTCAGGGTTCGGCTACACCTTC
j_gene: TRBJ2-2; abundance: .; d_gene: .; v_gene: TRBV7-9; CDR3aa: CASSLSTGELFF; CDR3nt: TGTGCCAGCAGCCTAAGCACCGGGGAGCTGTTTTTT
j_gene: TRBJ1-4; abundance: few; d_gene: TRBD1; v_gene: TRBV10-3; CDR3aa: CAISESDRGDEKLFF; CDR3nt: TGTGCCATCAGTGAGTCGGACAGGGGAGATGAAAAACTGTTTTTT
j_gene: TRBJ2-3; abundance: .; d_gene: .; v_gene: TRBV9; CDR3aa: CASSVWGRGGGDTQYF; CDR3nt: TGTGCCAGCAGCGTATGGGGACGGGGAGGTGGAGATACGCAGTATTTT
j_gene: TRBJ2-7; abundance: .; d_gene: TRBD1; v_gene: TRBV30; CDR3aa: CAWSWDSWRVDEQYF; CDR3nt: TGTGCCTGGAGCTGGGACAGCTGGCGAGTGGACGAGCAGTACTTC
j_gene: TRBJ2-2; abundance: .; d_gene: TRBD1; v_gene: TRBV18; CDR3aa: CASSPGQANTGELFF; CDR3nt: TGTGCCAGCTCACCAGGACAGGCGAACACCGGGGAGCTGTTTTTT
j_gene: TRBJ1-1; abundance: .; d_gene: .; v_gene: TRBV18; CDR3aa: CASSPRLGVLGTEAFF; CDR3nt: TGTGCCAGCTCACCCCGGCTAGGGGTCTTGGGCACTGAAGCTTTCTTT
j_gene: TRBJ2-7; abundance: .; d_gene: .; v_gene: TRBV4-2; CDR3aa: CASSLGRYEQYF; CDR3nt: TGTGCCAGCAGCCTTGGACGCTACGAGCAGTACTTC
j_gene: TRBJ1-2; abundance: .; d_gene: TRBD1; v_gene: TRBV7-8; CDR3aa: CASSLVRDRGSGGDGYTF; CDR3nt: TGTGCCAGCAGCTTAGTCCGGGACAGGGGTTCTGGGGGTGATGGCTACACCTTC
j_gene: TRBJ1-2; abundance: .; d_gene: TRBD1; v_gene: TRBV5-1; CDR3aa: CASSTDRGLHGYTF; CDR3nt: TGCGCCAGCAGCACCGACAGGGGTTTGCATGGCTACACCTTC
j_gene: TRBJ1-6; abundance: .; d_gene: TRBD1; v_gene: TRBV10-1; CDR3aa: CASRGRQGYNSPLHF; CDR3nt: TGCGCCAGCAGGGGGCGACAGGGGTATAATTCACCCCTCCACTTT
j_gene: TRBJ2-3; abundance: .; d_gene: .; v_gene: TRBV5-4; CDR3aa: CASSLVDSTDTQYF; CDR3nt: TGTGCCAGCAGCTTGGTGGACAGCACAGATACGCAGTATTTT
j_gene: TRBJ2-7; abundance: medium-sized; d_gene: .; v_gene: TRBV5-1; CDR3aa: CASSLLLRDVQYEQYF; CDR3nt: TGCGCCAGCAGCTTGCTCCTCAGGGACGTTCAGTACGAGCAGTACTTC
j_gene: TRBJ2-3; abundance: .; d_gene: .; v_gene: TRBV10-3; CDR3aa: CAIRAEVTDTQYF; CDR3nt: TGTGCCATCAGAGCGGAGGTCACAGATACGCAGTATTTT
j_gene: TRBJ1-2; abundance: .; d_gene: TRBD1; v_gene: TRBV7-2; CDR3aa: CASSAVRTGRYGYTF; CDR3nt: TGTGCCAGCAGCGCCGTCCGGACAGGTCGGTATGGCTACACCTTC
j_gene: TRBJ1-1; abundance: .; d_gene: .; v_gene: TRBV27; CDR3aa: CASSLRGSTNTEAFF; CDR3nt: TGTGCCAGCAGTTTACGGGGGTCAACGAACACTGAAGCTTTCTTT
j_gene: TRBJ2-7; abundance: .; d_gene: .; v_gene: TRBV30; CDR3aa: CAWSVRRGIGSYEQYF; CDR3nt: TGTGCCTGGAGTGTACGGAGAGGGATTGGATCCTACGAGCAGTACTTC
j_gene: TRBJ2-4; abundance: once; d_gene: TRBD2; v_gene: TRBV4-3; CDR3aa: CASSQELAGANLAKNIQYF; CDR3nt: TGCGCCAGCAGCCAAGAATTAGCGGGGGCTAATTTAGCCAAAAACATTCAGTACTTC